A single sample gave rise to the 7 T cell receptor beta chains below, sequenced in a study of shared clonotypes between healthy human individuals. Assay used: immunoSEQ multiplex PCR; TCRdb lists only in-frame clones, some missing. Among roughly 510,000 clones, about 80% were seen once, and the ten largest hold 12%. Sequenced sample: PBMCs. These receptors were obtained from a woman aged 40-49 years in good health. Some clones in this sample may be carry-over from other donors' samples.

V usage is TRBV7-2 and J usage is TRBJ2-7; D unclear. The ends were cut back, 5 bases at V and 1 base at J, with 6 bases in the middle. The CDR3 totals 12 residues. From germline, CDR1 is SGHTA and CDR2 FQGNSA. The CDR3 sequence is CASSRTSYEQYF. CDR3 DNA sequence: TGTGCCAGCAGCCGCACTTCCTACGAGCAGTACTTC.

CDR3 region: CASSISGATGYEQYF. The CDR3 DNA reads TGTGCCAGTAGTATCTCGGGGGCGACGGGCTACGAGCAGTACTTC. V usage is TRBV19 and J usage is TRBJ2-7; D is tentatively TRBD1 or TRBD2 (6 bases each). The V gene lost 3 bases and the J gene lost 3 bases, with 15 bases spanning the gap. There are 15 residues in the CDR3. The germline V gene has CDR1 LNHDA and CDR2 SQIVND (reference sequence).

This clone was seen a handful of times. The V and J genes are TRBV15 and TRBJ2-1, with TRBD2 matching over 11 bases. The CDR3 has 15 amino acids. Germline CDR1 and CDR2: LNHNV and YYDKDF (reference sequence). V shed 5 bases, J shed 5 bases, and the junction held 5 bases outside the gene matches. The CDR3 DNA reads TGTGCCACCAGCGGTGGGACTAGCGGAAACAATGAGCAGTTCTTC. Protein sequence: CATSGGTSGNNEQFF.

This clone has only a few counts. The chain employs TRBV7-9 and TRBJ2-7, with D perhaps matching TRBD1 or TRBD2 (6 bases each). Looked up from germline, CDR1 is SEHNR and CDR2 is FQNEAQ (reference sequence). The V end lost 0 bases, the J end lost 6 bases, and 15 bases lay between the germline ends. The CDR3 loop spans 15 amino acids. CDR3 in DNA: TGTGCCAGCAGCTTAGCCGTCTCCGGGGGCCCCGAGCAGTACTTC. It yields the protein CASSLAVSGGPEQYF.

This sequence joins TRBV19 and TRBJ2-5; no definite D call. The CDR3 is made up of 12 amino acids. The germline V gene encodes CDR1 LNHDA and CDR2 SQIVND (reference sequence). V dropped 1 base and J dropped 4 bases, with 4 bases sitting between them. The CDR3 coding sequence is TGTGCCAGTAGTATAGCCCCAGAGACCCAGTACTTC. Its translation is CASSIAPETQYF.

In DNA, the CDR3 is TGTGCCAGCAGGAGGACAGTCGTCTCCTACGAGCAGTACTTC. This translates into CASRRTVVSYEQYF. V gene TRBV27 combines with J gene TRBJ2-7; a weak D match, TRBD1 (6 bases). The V gene's germline CDR1 is MNHEY and CDR2 SMNVEV (reference sequence). The V end was cut by 6 bases, the J end by 0 bases, with 12 bases between. This CDR3 has 14 residues.

The CDR3 spells CASRVRTGHEKLFF. CDR3 nucleotides: TGTGCCAGCCGGGTACGGACAGGGCATGAAAAACTGTTTTTT. The chain recombines TRBV6-5 with TRBJ1-4; 8 nucleotides line up with TRBD1. Germline loops: CDR1 MNHEY, CDR2 SVGAGI. The CDR3 is 14 amino acids. The ends lost 8 bases at V and 6 bases at J; junction bases unmatched: 8.